This record covers a single T cell receptor (beta chain). As yet, its antigen is unknown. This record comes from a study of cytomegalovirus exposure and HLA in healthy donors. General study findings and limits: Roughly uniform depth of sequencing across donors was assumed in presence/absence analyses. Analysis performed later showed TCR beta chains linked to HLA being more clonally expanded than equally common others.

Losses at the gene ends were 10 bases for V and 5 bases for J; bases not matched to a gene: 5. The germline gives CDR1 SNHLY, CDR2 FYNNEI. This CDR3 contains 13 residues. It was with 60 Vbeta and 13 Jbeta primers that the PCR ran. Profiled with immunoSEQ multiplex PCR; TCRdb holds only in-frame clones, not every one. The sample lists some 150,000 clones; approximately 75% were seen once. The source material was PBMCs. The rearrangement links TRBV2 to TRBJ2-3; 11 bases agree with TRBD1. The clonotype originates from a man aged 25-45 years in good health and CMV-seropositive. The CDR3 protein is CATGDRGKDTQYF. The CDR3 bases are TGTGCCACGGGGGACAGGGGGAAAGATACGCAGTATTTT.